Presented here are 29 T cell receptor beta chains from one specimen sequenced in a study of T cell responses to AZD1222 COVID-19 vaccine. Repertoires were generated with immunoSEQ multiplex PCR, while TCRdb's copy carries only in-frame clones and drops some. The sample has about 200,000 clones, just over 90% seen once. Here the sequenced sample was peripheral blood, taken 28 days after the second dose of the MenACWY control vaccine. These receptor sequences come from an adult who received the MenACWY meningococcal vaccine as a control.

This clone has only one observation. J is TRBJ1-1 and V is TRBV11-3; 9 nucleotides match TRBD1. The ends lost 5 bases at V and 6 bases at J; junction bases unmatched: 10. Germline V CDR1 and CDR2: SGHNT, YENEEA. The CDR3 consists of 15 residues. The CDR3 DNA is TGTGCCAGCAGCCCCTCGGACAGGGGATGGGCTGAAGCTTTCTTT. Amino acid sequence: CASSPSDRGWAEAFF.

The gene calls are TRBV7-3 and TRBJ2-4, with 9 bases lining up with TRBD2. CDR1 SGHTA and CDR2 FQGTGA come from the germline V gene. This CDR3 has 19 residues. Unmatched junction bases numbered 19, after V lost 5 bases and J lost 5 bases. The CDR3 is CASSLGPLAGPGSENIQYF. CDR3 DNA: TGTGCCAGCAGCCTTGGTCCACTAGCGGGCCCTGGGAGCGAAAACATTCAGTACTTC.

Note on this clone: The identical CDR3 is also encoded by other nucleotide sequences in the sample. This chain joins TRBV7-9 and TRBJ1-2; no definite D call. With 1 base removed from V and 7 bases from J, the gap between germline ends came to 10 bases. The germline CDR1 and CDR2 sequences are SEHNR and FQNEAQ (reference sequence). The CDR3 totals 13 residues. The CDR3 nucleotides are TGTGCCAGCAGCTTAGTCGGGATAGGTGGCTACACCTTC. Translation gives CASSLVGIGGYTF.

This clone was seen a single time. This chain joins TRBV7-6 and TRBJ2-1; 8 bases match TRBD2. Per germline, CDR1 SGHVS and CDR2 FNYEAQ. With 1 base clipped from V and 7 bases from J, the junction kept 9 bases outside the gene matches. CDR3 length equals 16 residues. CDR3 sequence: CASSLDHGRASNEQFF. The CDR3 region has the DNA TGTGCCAGCAGCTTAGACCACGGGAGGGCGAGTAATGAGCAGTTCTTC.

The chain is built from TRBV7-8 and TRBJ1-2, with 8 positions matching TRBD1. CDR3 length equals 16 residues. The V and J ends lost 2 bases and 0 bases, in that order; junction bases with no gene match: 5. Germline V gives CDR1 SGHVS, CDR2 FQNEAQ. CDR3 sequence reads: CASSLRGTGANYGYTF. DNA for the CDR3: TGTGCCAGCAGCTTACGGGGGACAGGAGCTAACTATGGCTACACCTTC.

This sequence joins TRBV15 and TRBJ2-7; a possible D gene is TRBD1 (6 bases). CDR1 and CDR2 from the germline V gene are LNHNV and YYDKDF (reference sequence). The CDR3 spans 13 residues. V was clipped by 0 bases and J by 4 bases, with 7 bases between them. The CDR3 here is CATSRDRGYEQYF. The CDR3 DNA reads TGTGCCACCAGCAGAGACAGGGGTTACGAGCAGTACTTC.

The CDR3 DNA reads as TGTGCCAGCAGCTTGGCCGGGTCTCTAGCGGATACGCAGTATTTT. Amino acid sequence: CASSLAGSLADTQYF. J is TRBJ2-3 and V is TRBV5-6, with D possibly being TRBD2 (6 bases). The ends were cut back, 0 bases at V and 6 bases at J, with 14 bases in the middle. The CDR3 has 15 residues. CDR1 and CDR2 (germline): SGHDT, YYEEEE.

The DNA for the CDR3 is TGTGCCAGCAGCTTATCCGCAGGGGGGAATCAGCCCCAGCATTTT. This translates into CASSLSAGGNQPQHF. The chain has TRBV11-3 and TRBJ1-5; 7 bases are shared with TRBD1. The germline CDR1 and CDR2 sequences are SGHNT and YENEEA. This CDR3 spans 15 amino acids. After removal of 2 bases from V and 4 bases from J, the junction contained 5 bases not matched to a gene.

The chain couples TRBV27 to TRBJ2-7; D is perhaps TRBD1 (6 bases). Per the germline V gene, CDR1 is MNHEY and CDR2 is SMNVEV (reference sequence). The CDR3 loop spans 12 amino acids. V was clipped by 6 bases and J by 2 bases, with 8 bases between them. The CDR3 loop is CASRTGPYEQYF. CDR3 DNA sequence: TGTGCCAGCAGGACAGGTCCCTACGAGCAGTACTTC.

This chain joins TRBV6-4 and TRBJ2-1, with D maybe TRBD2 (7 bases). Between the trimmed V and J ends, which lost 5 bases and 8 bases, there was a span of 16 bases. The CDR3 has 14 residues. Per the germline V gene, CDR1 is MRHNA and CDR2 is SNTAGT. This CDR3 is CASSRGRVPDEQFF. Here the CDR3 DNA reads TGTGCCAGCAGTAGGGGGAGGGTCCCGGATGAGCAGTTCTTC.

The chain employs TRBV15 and TRBJ1-6; 7 nucleotides match TRBD1. Per germline, CDR1 LNHNV and CDR2 YYDKDF (reference sequence). The CDR3 is 17 amino acids. Trimming took 4 bases from V and 0 from J; bases not matched to a gene: 6. In DNA form, the CDR3 reads TGTGCCACCAGCATCCCCCCAGGGGGCTCCTATAATTCACCCCTCCACTTT. As protein: CATSIPPGGSYNSPLHF.

The count of this clone is one. The J gene is TRBJ1-6, the V gene TRBV6-6; D is undetermined. Germline V CDR1 and CDR2: MNHNY, SVGAGI (reference sequence). The CDR3 is 11 amino acids. V was shortened by 5 bases and J by 7 bases, with 3 bases between the two germline ends. The CDR3: CASSANSPLHF. CDR3 in DNA: TGTGCCAGCAGTGCAAATTCACCCCTCCACTTT.

V gene TRBV12-3 or TRBV12-4 combines with J gene TRBJ2-7; no reliable D call. The CDR3 is 11 amino acids. V was pared by 7 bases and J by 2 bases, with 6 bases between. CDR3 nucleotide sequence: TGTGCCAGCACCCGTGCCTACGAGCAGTACTTC. It specifies CASTRAYEQYF.

The chain carries TRBV27 and TRBJ1-2; 7 nucleotides line up with TRBD1. J lost 8 bases, V lost 5 bases, and 8 bases had no gene match. The CDR3 is made up of 13 amino acids. Looked up from germline, CDR1 is MNHEY and CDR2 is SMNVEV (reference sequence). CDR3 DNA sequence: TGTGCCAGCAGTGACAGGGTCAGGGCGGGCTACACCTTC. It is translated as CASSDRVRAGYTF.

The J gene is TRBJ2-1, the V gene TRBV7-3; the D gene is possibly TRBD2 (6 bases). CDR3 length equals 15 residues. Germline lookup yields CDR1 SGHTA and CDR2 FQGTGA. V lost 1 base and J 9 bases, leaving 16 bases between the germline ends. The DNA of the CDR3 is TGTGCCAGCAGCTTAAGAGGCGGGATAACGGGTGAGCAGTTCTTC. This codes for CASSLRGGITGEQFF.

This clone appeared a few times. The V and J genes are TRBV5-5 and TRBJ1-5, with D uncertain. Per germline, CDR1 SGHKS and CDR2 YYEKEE (reference sequence). Trimming took off 0 bases at V and 7 bases at J, with 14 bases between the two ends. The CDR3 extends over 15 amino acids. The CDR3 protein is CASSLGVGAQQPQHF. DNA of the CDR3: TGTGCCAGCAGCTTGGGAGTGGGTGCGCAACAGCCCCAGCATTTT.

This chain connects TRBV14 to TRBJ1-1; D is ambiguous. Trimming cost V 1 base and J 1 base, with 10 bases left between them. In germline, CDR1 is SGHDN, CDR2 FVKESK. There are 15 residues in the CDR3. The DNA for the CDR3 is TGTGCCAGCAGCCAAGCTTTAAACCAGAACACTGAAGCTTTCTTT. It yields the protein CASSQALNQNTEAFF. The full variable domain, with the rest looked up from reference TRBV14 and TRBJ1-1, is EAGVTQFPSHSVIEKGQTVTLRCDPISGHDNLYWYRRVMGKEIKFLLHFVKESKQDESGMPNNRFLAERTGGTYSTLKVQPAELEDSGVYFCASSQALNQNTEAFFGQGTRLTVV.

This chain connects TRBV6-2 or TRBV6-3 to TRBJ2-7; D not resolved. V was cut by 4 bases and J by 6 bases, with 7 bases left in between. The CDR3 runs 11 residues. The germline CDR1 and CDR2 sequences are MNHEY and SVGEGT. The CDR3 DNA sequence: TGTGCCAGCAGTTTTTTATCCGAGCAGTACTTC. Translating gives CASSFLSEQYF.

The chain uses TRBV7-9 and TRBJ1-2; TRBD1 agrees at 7 bases. The CDR3 has 15 residues. V trimming: 5 bases; J trimming: 5 bases; junction bases outside the gene matches: 11. The germline CDR1 and CDR2 sequences are SEHNR and FQNEAQ (reference sequence). CDR3 sequence reads: CASSAGTEPQYGYTF. CDR3 sequence (DNA): TGTGCCAGCAGCGCTGGGACAGAACCACAATATGGCTACACCTTC.

The CDR3 DNA reads TGCGCCAGCAGTGACGGATCGGATACGCAGTATTTT. Translated: CASSDGSDTQYF. The chain uses TRBV10-1 and TRBJ2-3; D call uncertain. Trimming took 3 bases from V and 6 from J, leaving 7 bases between them. The CDR3 consists of 12 residues. The V gene's germline CDR1 is WNHNN and CDR2 SYGVQD (reference sequence).

The V and J genes are TRBV7-2 and TRBJ1-2; the match to TRBD1 covers 7 bases. V shed 5 bases, J shed 4 bases, and the junction held 4 bases outside the gene matches. In germline, CDR1 is SGHTA, CDR2 FQGNSA. CDR3 size: 13 residues. The CDR3 coding sequence is TGTGCCAGCAGCACCTGGACAGGCTATGGCTACACCTTC. It is translated as CASSTWTGYGYTF.

This chain links TRBV28 with TRBJ1-6; the D gene is possibly TRBD1 (5 bases). V lost 5 bases and J lost 10, with 21 bases in between. The CDR3 extends over 16 amino acids. Germline CDR1 MDHEN, CDR2 SYDVKM. CDR3 protein: CASSLEGLYSRSPLHF. The CDR3 DNA follows: TGTGCCAGCAGTCTTGAGGGGCTCTATTCCCGATCACCCCTCCACTTT.

The chain carries TRBV5-1 and TRBJ2-1, with TRBD2 identical over 7 bases. The V gene end was trimmed by 0 bases and the J gene end by 2 bases; junction bases not matched to a gene: 8. The length of the CDR3 is 17 residues. CDR1 and CDR2 from the germline V gene are SGHRS and YFSETQ. CDR3 coding DNA: TGCGCCAGCAGCTTGGCCCTAGCGGACCTAACCTACAATGAGCAGTTCTTC. Its translation: CASSLALADLTYNEQFF.

This clone was recorded only once. The rearrangement uses TRBV30 and TRBJ1-6; no definite D call. Trimming cost V 0 bases and J 10 bases, with 7 bases left between them. CDR1 and CDR2 from the germline V gene are GTSNPN and SVGIG (reference sequence). The CDR3 is 12 amino acids. Written as DNA, the CDR3 is TGTGCCTGGAGTGTTTGGGAATCACCCCTCCACTTT. Amino acid sequence: CAWSVWESPLHF.

This chain connects TRBV5-6 to TRBJ2-4; D ambiguous. The germline V and J ends were trimmed by 2 bases and 8 bases, with 14 bases remaining between them. The CDR3 is 14 amino acids. The V gene's germline CDR1 is SGHDT and CDR2 YYEEEE. The CDR3 DNA follows: TGTGCCAGCAGCTTAGGTGGCCCTGGGTACATTCAGTACTTC. Translating it yields CASSLGGPGYIQYF.

The V and J genes are TRBV9 and TRBJ1-1; the D is unclear. CDR3 length equals 17 residues. Germline loops: CDR1 SGDLS, CDR2 YYNGEE. Trimming pared 1 base from V and 1 base from J, leaving 17 bases between. This chain's CDR3 is CASSVFAEPTPNTEAFF. The CDR3 region has the DNA TGTGCCAGCAGCGTATTCGCAGAACCCACCCCGAACACTGAAGCTTTCTTT.

This rearrangement joins TRBV29-1 to TRBJ1-2; 7 bases match TRBD1. Germline lookup yields CDR1 SQVTM and CDR2 ANQGSEA. There are 11 residues in the CDR3. With V trimmed by 5 bases and J by 7 bases, 4 bases remained unmatched. The CDR3 reads CSVQAGGGYTF. The CDR3 region has the DNA TGCAGCGTTCAGGCAGGGGGTGGCTACACCTTC.

V gene TRBV9 combines with J gene TRBJ2-3; TRBD2 might be the D (6 bases). The CDR3 length is 14 residues. The germline gives CDR1 SGDLS, CDR2 YYNGEE. The V end lost 0 bases, the J end lost 6 bases, and 11 bases lay between the germline ends. The CDR3 nucleotides are TGTGCCAGCAGCGTAGCTACTAGCTGGGATACGCAGTATTTT. It yields the protein CASSVATSWDTQYF. Looking up the rest from reference TRBV9 and TRBJ2-3 gives the full variable domain: DSGVTQTPKHLITATGQRVTLRCSPRSGDLSVYWYQQSLDQGLQFLIQYYNGEERAKGNILERFSAQQFPDLHSELNLSSLELGDSALYFCASSVATSWDTQYFGPGTRLTVL.

The J gene is TRBJ2-1, the V gene TRBV28; 10 nucleotides match TRBD2. The germline CDR1 and CDR2 sequences are MDHEN and SYDVKM. V gave up 4 bases and J gave up 4 bases; unmatched junction bases: 4. CDR3 length: 15 amino acids. CDR3 DNA: TGTGCCAGCAGTTCCGTAGCGGGAGGTTACAATGAGCAGTTCTTC. The encoded protein is CASSSVAGGYNEQFF.